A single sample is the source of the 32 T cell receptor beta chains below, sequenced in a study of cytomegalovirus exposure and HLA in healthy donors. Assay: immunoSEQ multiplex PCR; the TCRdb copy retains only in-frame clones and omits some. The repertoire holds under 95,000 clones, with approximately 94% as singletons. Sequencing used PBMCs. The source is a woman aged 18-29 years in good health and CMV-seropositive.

CDR3 nucleotides: TGCGCCAGCAGCAGGGAGACCACAGATACGCAGTATTTT. It yields the protein CASSRETTDTQYF. The genes are TRBV4-1 and TRBJ2-3; perhaps TRBD2 as D (5 bases). Germline V gene lookup returns CDR1 MGHRA and CDR2 YSYEKL. The CDR3 is 13 amino acids. The V gene lost 5 bases and the J gene lost 2 bases, with 8 bases spanning the gap.

CDR3 region: CASTNRGTINSPLHF. As DNA, the CDR3 is TGTGCCAGTACAAACAGGGGGACAATTAATTCACCCCTCCACTTT. This chain links TRBV6-1 with TRBJ1-6, with 8 bases fitting TRBD1. This CDR3 has 15 amino acids. Per the germline V gene, CDR1 is MNHNS and CDR2 is SASEGT. V shed 9 bases and J 6 bases; nucleotides not matched to a gene: 10.

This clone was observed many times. The CDR3 spells CASSPLRGGNTEAFF. CDR3 DNA sequence: TGTGCCAGCAGCCCCCTGAGAGGCGGGAACACTGAAGCTTTCTTT. The V and J genes are TRBV7-2 and TRBJ1-1; D remains unclear. The CDR3 length is 15 residues. Trimming removed 5 bases from V and 1 base from J, with 14 bases in between. The germline V gene encodes CDR1 SGHTA and CDR2 FQGNSA.

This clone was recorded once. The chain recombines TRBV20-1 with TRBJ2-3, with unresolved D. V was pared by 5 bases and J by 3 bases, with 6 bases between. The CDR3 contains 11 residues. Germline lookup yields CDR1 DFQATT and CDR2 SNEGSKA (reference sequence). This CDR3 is CSALSTDTQYF. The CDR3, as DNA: TGCAGTGCTCTCAGTACAGATACGCAGTATTTT.

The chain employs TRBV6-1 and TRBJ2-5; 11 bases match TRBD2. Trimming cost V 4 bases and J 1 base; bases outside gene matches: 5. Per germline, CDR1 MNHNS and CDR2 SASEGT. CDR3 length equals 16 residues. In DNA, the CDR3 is TGTGCCAGCAGTGTAGGGACTAGCGGTGTCCAAGAGACCCAGTACTTC. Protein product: CASSVGTSGVQETQYF.

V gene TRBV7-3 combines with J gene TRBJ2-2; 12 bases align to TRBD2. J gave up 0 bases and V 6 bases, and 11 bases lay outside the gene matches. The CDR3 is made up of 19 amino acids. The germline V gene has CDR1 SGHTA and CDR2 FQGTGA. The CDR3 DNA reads TGTGCCAGCAGACGGGCTAGCGGGAGGGGAGGGGCGAACACCGGGGAGCTGTTTTTT. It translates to CASRRASGRGGANTGELFF.

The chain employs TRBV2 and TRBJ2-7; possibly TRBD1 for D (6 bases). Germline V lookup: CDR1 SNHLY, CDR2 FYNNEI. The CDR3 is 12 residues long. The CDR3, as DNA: TGTGCAACTCGGGACAACTCCTACGAGCAGTACTTC. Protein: CATRDNSYEQYF.

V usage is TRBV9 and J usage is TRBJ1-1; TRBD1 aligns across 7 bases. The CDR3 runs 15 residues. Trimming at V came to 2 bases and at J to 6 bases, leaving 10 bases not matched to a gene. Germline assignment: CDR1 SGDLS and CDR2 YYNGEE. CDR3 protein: CASSVTGEVGAEAFF. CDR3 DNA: TGTGCCAGCAGCGTCACAGGGGAAGTTGGCGCTGAAGCTTTCTTT. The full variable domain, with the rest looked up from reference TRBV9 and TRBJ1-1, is DSGVTQTPKHLITATGQRVTLRCSPRSGDLSVYWYQQSLDQGLQFLIQYYNGEERAKGNILERFSAQQFPDLHSELNLSSLELGDSALYFCASSVTGEVGAEAFFGQGTRLTVV.

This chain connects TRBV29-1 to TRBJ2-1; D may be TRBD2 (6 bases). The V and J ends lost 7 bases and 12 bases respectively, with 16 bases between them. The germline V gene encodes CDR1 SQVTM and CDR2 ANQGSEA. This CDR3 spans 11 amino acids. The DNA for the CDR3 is TGCAGCGCTGACCTCGACGGGGGGCAGTTCTTC. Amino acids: CSADLDGGQFF.

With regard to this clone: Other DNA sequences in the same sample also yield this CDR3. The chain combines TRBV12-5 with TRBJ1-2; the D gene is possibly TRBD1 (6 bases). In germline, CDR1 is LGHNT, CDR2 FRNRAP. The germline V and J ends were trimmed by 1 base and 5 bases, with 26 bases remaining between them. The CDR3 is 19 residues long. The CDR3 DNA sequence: TGTGCTAGTGGTTTGGCCAAACGATCAGGGTGGACAGACGTTTATGGCTACACCTTC. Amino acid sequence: CASGLAKRSGWTDVYGYTF.

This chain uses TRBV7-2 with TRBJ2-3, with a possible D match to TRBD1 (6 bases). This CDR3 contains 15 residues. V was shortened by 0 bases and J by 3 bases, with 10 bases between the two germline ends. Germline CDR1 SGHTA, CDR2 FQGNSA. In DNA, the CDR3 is TGTGCCAGCAGCTTAGCGGCCAGGGGAACAGATACGCAGTATTTT. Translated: CASSLAARGTDTQYF.

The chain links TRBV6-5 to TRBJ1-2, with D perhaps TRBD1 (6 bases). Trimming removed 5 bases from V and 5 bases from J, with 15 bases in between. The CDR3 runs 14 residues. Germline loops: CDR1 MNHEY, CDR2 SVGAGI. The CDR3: CASSGTRGVYGYTF. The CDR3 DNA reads TGTGCCAGCAGTGGGACTAGGGGGGTTTATGGCTACACCTTC.

The CDR3 is CASTATGAYGYTF. CDR3 in DNA: TGTGCCAGCACAGCAACAGGGGCCTATGGCTACACCTTC. This chain joins TRBV6-1 and TRBJ1-2; 7 bases map to TRBD1. The CDR3 is 13 amino acids. Germline values: CDR1 MNHNS, CDR2 SASEGT. With V trimmed by 7 bases and J by 4 bases, 6 bases remained unmatched.

CDR3 loop: CASSQERLTNTQYF. CDR3 in DNA: TGCGCCAGCAGCCAAGAGCGTCTGACTAATACGCAGTATTTT. The chain combines TRBV4-3 with TRBJ2-3, with a possible D match to TRBD2 (5 bases). Germline values: CDR1 LGHNA, CDR2 YSLEER. V was pared by 0 bases and J by 7 bases, with 11 bases between. The CDR3 length is 14 residues.

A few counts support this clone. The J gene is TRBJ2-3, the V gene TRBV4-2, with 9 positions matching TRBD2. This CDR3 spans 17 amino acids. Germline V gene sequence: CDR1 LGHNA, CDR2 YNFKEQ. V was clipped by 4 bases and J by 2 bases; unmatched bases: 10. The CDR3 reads CASSPPRAGGPTDTQYF. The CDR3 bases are TGTGCCAGCAGCCCCCCCAGGGCGGGAGGGCCCACAGATACGCAGTATTTT.

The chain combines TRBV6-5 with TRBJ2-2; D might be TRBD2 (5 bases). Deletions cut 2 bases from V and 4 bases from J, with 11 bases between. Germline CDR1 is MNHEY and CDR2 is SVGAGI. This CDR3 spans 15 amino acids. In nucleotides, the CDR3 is TGTGCCAGCAGTTACGAAGGAGGCGGCACCGGGGAGCTGTTTTTT. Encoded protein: CASSYEGGGTGELFF.

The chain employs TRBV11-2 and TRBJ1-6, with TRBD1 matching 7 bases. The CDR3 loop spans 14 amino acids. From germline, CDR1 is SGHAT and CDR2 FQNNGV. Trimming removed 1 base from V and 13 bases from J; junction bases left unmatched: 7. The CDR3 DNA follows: TGTGCCAGCAGCTTAGCGTCAGGGGGTCGCCCCCTCCACTTT. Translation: CASSLASGGRPLHF. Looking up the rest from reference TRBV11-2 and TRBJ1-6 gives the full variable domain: EAGVAQSPRYKIIEKRQSVAFWCNPISGHATLYWYQQILGQGPKLLIQFQNNGVVDDSQLPKDRFSAERLKGVDSTLKIQPAKLEDSAVYLCASSLASGGRPLHFGNGTRLTVT.

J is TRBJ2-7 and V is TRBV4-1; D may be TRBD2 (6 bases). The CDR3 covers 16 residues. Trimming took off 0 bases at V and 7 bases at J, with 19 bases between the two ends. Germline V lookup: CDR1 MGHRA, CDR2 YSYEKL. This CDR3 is CASSQDGGTSVREQYF. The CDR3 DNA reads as TGCGCCAGCAGCCAAGATGGCGGGACTTCTGTTAGGGAGCAGTACTTC.

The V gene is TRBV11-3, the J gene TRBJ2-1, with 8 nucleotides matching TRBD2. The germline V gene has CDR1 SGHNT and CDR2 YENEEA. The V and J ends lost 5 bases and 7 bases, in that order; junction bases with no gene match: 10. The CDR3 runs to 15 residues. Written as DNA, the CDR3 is TGTGCCAGCAGCCCGGGGGGGTTCTCCGGGAATGAGCAGTTCTTC. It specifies CASSPGGFSGNEQFF.

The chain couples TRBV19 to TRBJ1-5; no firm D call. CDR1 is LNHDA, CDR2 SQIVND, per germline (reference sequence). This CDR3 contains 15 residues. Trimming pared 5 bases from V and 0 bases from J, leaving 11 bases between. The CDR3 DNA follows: TGTGCCAGTAGTTGGGAGGCTTATAGCAATCAGCCCCAGCATTTT. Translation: CASSWEAYSNQPQHF.

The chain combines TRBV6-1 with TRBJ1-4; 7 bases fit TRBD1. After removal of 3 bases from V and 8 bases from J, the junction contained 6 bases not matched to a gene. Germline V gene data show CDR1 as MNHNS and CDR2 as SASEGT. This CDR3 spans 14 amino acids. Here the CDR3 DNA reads TGTGCCAGCAGTGAGGGGCCAGGGGGGGAAAAACTGTTTTTT. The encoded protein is CASSEGPGGEKLFF.

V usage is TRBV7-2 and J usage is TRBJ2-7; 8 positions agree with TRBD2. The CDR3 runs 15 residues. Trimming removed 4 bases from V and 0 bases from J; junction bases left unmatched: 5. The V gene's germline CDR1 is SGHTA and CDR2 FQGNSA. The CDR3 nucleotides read TGTGCCAGCAGCTCCTTAGCGGGGAACTCCTACGAGCAGTACTTC. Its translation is CASSSLAGNSYEQYF.

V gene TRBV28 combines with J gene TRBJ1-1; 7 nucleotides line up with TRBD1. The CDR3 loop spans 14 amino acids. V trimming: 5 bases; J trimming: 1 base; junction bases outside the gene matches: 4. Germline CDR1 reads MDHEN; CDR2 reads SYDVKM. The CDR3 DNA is TGTGCCAGCAGTGAGACAGGGAAGAACACTGAAGCTTTCTTT. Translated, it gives CASSETGKNTEAFF.

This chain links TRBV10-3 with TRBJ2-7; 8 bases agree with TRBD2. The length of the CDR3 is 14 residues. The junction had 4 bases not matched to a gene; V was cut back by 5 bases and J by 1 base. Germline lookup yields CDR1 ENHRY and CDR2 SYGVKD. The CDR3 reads CAISFSGTSYEQYF. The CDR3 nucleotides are TGTGCCATCAGTTTTAGCGGGACATCCTACGAGCAGTACTTC.

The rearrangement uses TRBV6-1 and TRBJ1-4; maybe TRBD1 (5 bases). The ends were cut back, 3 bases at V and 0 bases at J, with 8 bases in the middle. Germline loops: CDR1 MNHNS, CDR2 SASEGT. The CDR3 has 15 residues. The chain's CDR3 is CASSDQGSTNEKLFF. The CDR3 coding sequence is TGTGCCAGCAGTGATCAGGGATCAACTAATGAAAAACTGTTTTTT.

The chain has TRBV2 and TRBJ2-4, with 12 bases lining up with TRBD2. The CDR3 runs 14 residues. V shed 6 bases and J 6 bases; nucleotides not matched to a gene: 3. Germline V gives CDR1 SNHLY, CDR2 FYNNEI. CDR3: CASRQTSGGNIQYF. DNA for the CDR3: TGTGCCAGCAGGCAGACTAGCGGGGGAAACATTCAGTACTTC.

The chain's CDR3 is CASSSDTSWYEQYF. CDR3 in DNA: TGTGCCAGCAGCTCGGACACGAGTTGGTACGAGCAGTACTTC. J is TRBJ2-7 and V is TRBV7-2; tentative D call: TRBD1 (5 bases). The germline gives CDR1 SGHTA, CDR2 FQGNSA. V was clipped by 4 bases and J by 4 bases, with 14 bases between them. The CDR3 runs 14 residues.

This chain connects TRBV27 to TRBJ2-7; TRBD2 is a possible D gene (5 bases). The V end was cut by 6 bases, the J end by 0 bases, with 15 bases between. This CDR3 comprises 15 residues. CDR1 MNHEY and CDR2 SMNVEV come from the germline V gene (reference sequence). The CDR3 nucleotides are TGTGCCAGCAGATCATTGGACGGGGTCTCCTACGAGCAGTACTTC. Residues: CASRSLDGVSYEQYF.

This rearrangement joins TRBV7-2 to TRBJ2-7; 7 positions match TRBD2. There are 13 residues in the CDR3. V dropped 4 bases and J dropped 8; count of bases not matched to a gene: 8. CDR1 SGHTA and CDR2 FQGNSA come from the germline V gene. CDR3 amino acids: CASSSMLAGKQYF. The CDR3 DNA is TGTGCCAGCAGCTCAATGTTAGCGGGTAAGCAGTACTTC.

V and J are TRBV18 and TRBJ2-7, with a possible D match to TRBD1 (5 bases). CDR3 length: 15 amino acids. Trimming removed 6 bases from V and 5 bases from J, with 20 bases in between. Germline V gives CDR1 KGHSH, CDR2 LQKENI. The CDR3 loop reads CASSPPLDRAHEQYF. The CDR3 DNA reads TGTGCCAGCTCCCCTCCCCTAGACAGAGCCCACGAGCAGTACTTC.

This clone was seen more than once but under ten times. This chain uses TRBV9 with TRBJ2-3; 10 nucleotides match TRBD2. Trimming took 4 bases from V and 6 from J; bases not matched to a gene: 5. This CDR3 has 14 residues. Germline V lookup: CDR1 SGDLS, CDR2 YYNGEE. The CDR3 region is CASSTLAGADTQYF. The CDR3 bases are TGTGCCAGCAGCACTCTAGCGGGGGCGGATACGCAGTATTTT.

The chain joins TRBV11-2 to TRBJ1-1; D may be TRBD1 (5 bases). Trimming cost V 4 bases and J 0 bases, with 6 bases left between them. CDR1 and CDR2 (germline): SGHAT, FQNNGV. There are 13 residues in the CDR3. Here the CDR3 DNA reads TGTGCCAGCAGCTCGACAGTGAACACTGAAGCTTTCTTT. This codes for CASSSTVNTEAFF. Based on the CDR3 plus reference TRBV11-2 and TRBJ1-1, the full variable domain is EAGVAQSPRYKIIEKRQSVAFWCNPISGHATLYWYQQILGQGPKLLIQFQNNGVVDDSQLPKDRFSAERLKGVDSTLKIQPAKLEDSAVYLCASSSTVNTEAFFGQGTRLTVV.